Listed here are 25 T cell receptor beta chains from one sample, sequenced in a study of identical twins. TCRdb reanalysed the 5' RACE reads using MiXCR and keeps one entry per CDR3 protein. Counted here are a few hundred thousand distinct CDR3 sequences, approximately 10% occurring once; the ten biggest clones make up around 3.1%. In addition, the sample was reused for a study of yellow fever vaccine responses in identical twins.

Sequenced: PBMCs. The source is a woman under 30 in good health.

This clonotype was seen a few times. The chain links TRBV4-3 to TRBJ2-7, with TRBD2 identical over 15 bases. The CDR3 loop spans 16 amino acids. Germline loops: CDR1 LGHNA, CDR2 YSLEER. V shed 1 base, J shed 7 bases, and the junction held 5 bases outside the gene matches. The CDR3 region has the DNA TGCGCCAGCAGCCAAGCCTCTGGACTAGCGGGAGGGGAGCAGTACTTC. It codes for CASSQASGLAGGEQYF.

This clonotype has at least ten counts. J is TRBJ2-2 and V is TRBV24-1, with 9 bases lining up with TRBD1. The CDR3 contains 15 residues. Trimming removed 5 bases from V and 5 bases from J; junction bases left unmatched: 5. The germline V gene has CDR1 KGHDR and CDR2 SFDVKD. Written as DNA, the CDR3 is TGTGCCACCAGTGGGGTGGACAGGGGAACCGGGGAGCTGTTTTTT. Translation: CATSGVDRGTGELFF.

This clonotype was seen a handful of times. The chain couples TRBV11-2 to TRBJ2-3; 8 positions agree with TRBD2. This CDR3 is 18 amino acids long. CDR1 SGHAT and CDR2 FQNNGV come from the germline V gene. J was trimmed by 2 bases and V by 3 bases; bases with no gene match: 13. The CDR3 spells CASSFGRVSGVHTDTQYF. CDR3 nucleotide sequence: TGTGCCAGCAGCTTCGGGCGAGTTAGCGGGGTACACACAGATACGCAGTATTTT. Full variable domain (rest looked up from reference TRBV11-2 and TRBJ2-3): EAGVAQSPRYKIIEKRQSVAFWCNPISGHATLYWYQQILGQGPKLLIQFQNNGVVDDSQLPKDRFSAERLKGVDSTLKIQPAKLEDSAVYLCASSFGRVSGVHTDTQYFGPGTRLTVL.

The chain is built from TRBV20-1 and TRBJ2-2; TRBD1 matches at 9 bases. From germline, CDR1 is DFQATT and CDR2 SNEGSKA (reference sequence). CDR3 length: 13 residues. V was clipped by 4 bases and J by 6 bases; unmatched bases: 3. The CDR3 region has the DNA TGCAGTGCTAAAACAGGGGGCTCCGGGGAGCTGTTTTTT. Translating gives CSAKTGGSGELFF.

Here the CDR3 DNA reads TGTGCCAGCAGTTTAAGGGGGTCCTCTGAGTCGGGTAGGCTTTCCTACAATGAGCAGTTCTTC. Translated, it gives CASSLRGSSESGRLSYNEQFF. The chain recombines TRBV27 with TRBJ2-1; maybe TRBD1 (6 bases). V was trimmed by 2 bases and J by 1 base, leaving 27 bases between them. CDR3 size: 21 residues. Germline V gene data show CDR1 as MNHEY and CDR2 as SMNVEV (reference sequence).

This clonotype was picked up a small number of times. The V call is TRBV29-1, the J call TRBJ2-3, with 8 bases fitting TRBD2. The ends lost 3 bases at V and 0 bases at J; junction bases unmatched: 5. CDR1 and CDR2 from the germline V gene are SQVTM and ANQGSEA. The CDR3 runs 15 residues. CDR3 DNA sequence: TGCAGCGTTGACGGTAGCGGGGAGAGCACAGATACGCAGTATTTT. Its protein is CSVDGSGESTDTQYF.

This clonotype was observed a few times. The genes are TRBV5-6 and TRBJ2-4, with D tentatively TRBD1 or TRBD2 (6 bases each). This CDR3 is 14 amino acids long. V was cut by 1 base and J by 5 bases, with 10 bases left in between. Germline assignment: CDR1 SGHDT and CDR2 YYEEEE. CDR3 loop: CASSLPGAQNIQYF. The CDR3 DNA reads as TGTGCCAGCAGCTTGCCGGGGGCGCAAAACATTCAGTACTTC.

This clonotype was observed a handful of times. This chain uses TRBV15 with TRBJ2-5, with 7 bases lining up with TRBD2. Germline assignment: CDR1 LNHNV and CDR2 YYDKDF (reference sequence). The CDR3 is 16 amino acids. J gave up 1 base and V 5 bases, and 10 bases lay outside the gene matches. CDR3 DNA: TGTGCCACCAGCGGCTATAGGGGAGGGGTCCAAGAGACCCAGTACTTC. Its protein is CATSGYRGGVQETQYF.

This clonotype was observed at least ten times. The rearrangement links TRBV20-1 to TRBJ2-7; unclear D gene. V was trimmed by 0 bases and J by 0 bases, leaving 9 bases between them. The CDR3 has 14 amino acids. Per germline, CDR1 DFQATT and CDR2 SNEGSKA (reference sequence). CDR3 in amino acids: CSARDKRNSYEQYF. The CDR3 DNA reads TGCAGTGCTAGAGATAAGCGCAACTCCTACGAGCAGTACTTC.

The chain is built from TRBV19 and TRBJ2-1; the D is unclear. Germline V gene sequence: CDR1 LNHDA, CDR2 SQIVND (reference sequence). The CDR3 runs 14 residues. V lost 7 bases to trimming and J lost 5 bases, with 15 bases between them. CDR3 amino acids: CASKTRAPHNEQFF. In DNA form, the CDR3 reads TGTGCCAGTAAGACCCGTGCTCCACACAATGAGCAGTTCTTC.

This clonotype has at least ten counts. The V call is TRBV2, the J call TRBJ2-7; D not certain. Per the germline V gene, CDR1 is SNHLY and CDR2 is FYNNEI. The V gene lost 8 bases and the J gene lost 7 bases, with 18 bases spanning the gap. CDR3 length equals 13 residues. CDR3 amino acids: CASLWSVSGEQYF. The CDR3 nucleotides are TGTGCCAGCCTTTGGTCCGTGAGTGGAGAGCAGTACTTC.

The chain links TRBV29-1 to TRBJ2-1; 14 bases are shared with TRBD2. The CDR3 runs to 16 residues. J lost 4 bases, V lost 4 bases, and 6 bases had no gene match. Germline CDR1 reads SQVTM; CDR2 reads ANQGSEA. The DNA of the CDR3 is TGCAGCGTTGTGGGACTAGCGGGAGTCGGGTACAATGAGCAGTTCTTC. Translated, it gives CSVVGLAGVGYNEQFF.

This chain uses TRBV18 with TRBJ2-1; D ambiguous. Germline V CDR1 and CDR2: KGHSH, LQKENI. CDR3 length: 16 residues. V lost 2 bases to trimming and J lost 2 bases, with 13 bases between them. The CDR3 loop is CASSPGVIAPYNEQFF. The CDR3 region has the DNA TGTGCCAGCTCACCAGGAGTAATAGCCCCCTACAATGAGCAGTTCTTC.

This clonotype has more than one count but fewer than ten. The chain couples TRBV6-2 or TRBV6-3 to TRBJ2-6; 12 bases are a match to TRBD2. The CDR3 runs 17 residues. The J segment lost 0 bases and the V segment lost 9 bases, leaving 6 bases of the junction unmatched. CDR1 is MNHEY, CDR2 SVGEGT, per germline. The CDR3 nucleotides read TGTGCCAGTCGACTAGCGGGGGCCCTCTCTGGGGCCAACGTCCTGACTTTC. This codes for CASRLAGALSGANVLTF.

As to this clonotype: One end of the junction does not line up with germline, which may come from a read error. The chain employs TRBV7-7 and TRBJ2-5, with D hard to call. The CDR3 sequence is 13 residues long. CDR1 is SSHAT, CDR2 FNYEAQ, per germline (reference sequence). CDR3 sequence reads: CASSSWIQETQYF. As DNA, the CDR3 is TGTGCTAGCAGCTCTTGGATTCAAGAGACCCAGTACTTC.

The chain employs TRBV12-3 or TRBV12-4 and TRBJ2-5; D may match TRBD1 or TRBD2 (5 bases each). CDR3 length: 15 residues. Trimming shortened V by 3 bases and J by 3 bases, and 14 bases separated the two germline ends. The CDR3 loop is CASSFWDPGKETQYF. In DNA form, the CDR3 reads TGTGCCAGCAGTTTTTGGGACCCGGGGAAAGAGACCCAGTACTTC.

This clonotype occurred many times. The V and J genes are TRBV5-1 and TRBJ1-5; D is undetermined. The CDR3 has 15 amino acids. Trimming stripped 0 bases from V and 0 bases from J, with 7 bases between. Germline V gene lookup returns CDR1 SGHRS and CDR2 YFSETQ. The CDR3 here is CASSLEGSSNQPQHF. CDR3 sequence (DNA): TGCGCCAGCAGCTTGGAGGGCAGTAGCAATCAGCCCCAGCATTTT.

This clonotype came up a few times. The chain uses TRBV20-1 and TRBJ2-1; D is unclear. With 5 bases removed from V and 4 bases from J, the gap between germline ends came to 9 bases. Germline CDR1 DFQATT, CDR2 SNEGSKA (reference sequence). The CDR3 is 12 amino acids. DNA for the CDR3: TGCAGTGCTCAGCCTCGGTACAATGAGCAGTTCTTC. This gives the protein CSAQPRYNEQFF.

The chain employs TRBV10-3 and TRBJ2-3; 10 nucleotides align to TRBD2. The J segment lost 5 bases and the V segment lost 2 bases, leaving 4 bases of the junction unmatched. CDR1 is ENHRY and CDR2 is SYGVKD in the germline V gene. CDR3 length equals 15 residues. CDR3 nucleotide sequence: TGTGCCATCAGTGAGATCCAGCGGGGGGGAGATACGCAGTATTTT. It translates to CAISEIQRGGDTQYF.

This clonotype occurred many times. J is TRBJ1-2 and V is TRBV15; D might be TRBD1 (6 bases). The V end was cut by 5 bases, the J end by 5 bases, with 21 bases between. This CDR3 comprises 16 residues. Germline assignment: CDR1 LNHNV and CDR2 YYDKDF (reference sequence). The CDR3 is CATSSTPTGPLYGYTF. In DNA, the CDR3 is TGTGCCACCAGCTCCACTCCGACAGGACCCCTATATGGCTACACCTTC.

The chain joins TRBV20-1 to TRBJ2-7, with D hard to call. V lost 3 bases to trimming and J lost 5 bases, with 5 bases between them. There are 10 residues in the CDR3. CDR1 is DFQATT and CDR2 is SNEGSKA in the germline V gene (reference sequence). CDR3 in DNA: TGCAGTGCTAGTTACGACGAGCAGTACTTC. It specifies CSASYDEQYF.

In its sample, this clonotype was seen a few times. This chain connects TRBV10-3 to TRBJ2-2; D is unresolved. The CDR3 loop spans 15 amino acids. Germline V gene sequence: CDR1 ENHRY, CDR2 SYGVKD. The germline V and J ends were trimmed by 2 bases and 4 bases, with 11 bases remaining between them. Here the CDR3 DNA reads TGTGCCATCAGTGAGGGGCAAGCCTTCACCGGGGAGCTGTTTTTT. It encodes CAISEGQAFTGELFF.

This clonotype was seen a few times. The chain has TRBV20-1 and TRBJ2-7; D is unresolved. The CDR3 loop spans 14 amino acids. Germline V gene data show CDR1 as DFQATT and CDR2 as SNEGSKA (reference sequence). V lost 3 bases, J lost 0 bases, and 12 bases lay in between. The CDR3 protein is CSARATQSSYEQYF. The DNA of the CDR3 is TGCAGTGCTAGGGCTACTCAGAGCTCCTACGAGCAGTACTTC.

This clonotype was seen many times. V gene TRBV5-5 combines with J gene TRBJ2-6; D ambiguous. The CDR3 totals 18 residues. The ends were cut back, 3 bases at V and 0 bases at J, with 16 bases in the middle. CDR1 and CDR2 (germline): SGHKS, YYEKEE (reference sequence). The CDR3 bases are TGTGCCAGCAGCTCCGAACCGAGCGACACCTCTGGGGCCAACGTCCTGACTTTC. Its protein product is CASSSEPSDTSGANVLTF.

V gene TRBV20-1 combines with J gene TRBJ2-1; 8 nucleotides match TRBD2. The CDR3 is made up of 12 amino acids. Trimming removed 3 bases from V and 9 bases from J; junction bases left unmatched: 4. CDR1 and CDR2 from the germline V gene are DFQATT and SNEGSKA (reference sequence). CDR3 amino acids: CSARSGRGEQFF. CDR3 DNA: TGCAGTGCTAGGTCCGGGAGGGGTGAGCAGTTCTTC.